The 20 T cell receptor beta chains below all came from one sample that was sequenced in a study of molecular identifiers for immune sequencing clone quantification. One entry per CDR3 protein results from TCRdb running MiXCR on the PCR reads. The table has 550,000 to 750,000 distinct CDR3 sequences, nearly 20% seen once. What was sequenced was naive CD8+ T cells from blood, with Jurkat cell RNA spiked in. Subset defined: FACS-sorted CD8+CD4-CCR7+CD45RA+ naive T cells. These receptors were obtained from a human donor in good health. Some libraries in this study had Jurkat cell RNA spiked in.

For this clonotype: The junction departs from germline at one end; a sequencing error may be responsible. This sequence joins TRBV15 and TRBJ1-1; D is undetermined. Germline CDR1 and CDR2: LNHNV and YYDKDF (reference sequence). The CDR3 runs 14 residues. In DNA, the CDR3 is TGTGCCACCAGCCCTACAAACATGAACACTGTAGCTTTCTTT. It specifies CATSPTNMNTVAFF.

This clonotype occurred many times. V usage is TRBV6-2 or TRBV6-3 and J usage is TRBJ2-2; D remains ambiguous. Trimming took 1 base from V and 7 from J, leaving 10 bases between them. Germline CDR1 reads MNHEY; CDR2 reads SVGEGT. CDR3 length equals 14 residues. CDR3 bases: TGTGCCAGCAGTTACTTGGGGATCGGCGGGGAGCTGTTTTTT. Amino acids: CASSYLGIGGELFF.

This clonotype was detected many times. V is TRBV7-9 and J is TRBJ2-3; possible D gene TRBD1, 5 bases. Per the germline V gene, CDR1 is SEHNR and CDR2 is FQNEAQ (reference sequence). The CDR3 is made up of 15 amino acids. Trimming removed 4 bases from V and 2 bases from J, with 13 bases in between. CDR3 DNA sequence: TGTGCCAGCAGCTCCAGGGTTTCGTCCACAGATACGCAGTATTTT. This translates into CASSSRVSSTDTQYF.

Here the CDR3 reads CASSLRTDPPVSEAFF. DNA of the CDR3: TGTGCCAGCAGCTTAAGAACGGACCCCCCCGTCTCTGAAGCTTTCTTT. V and J are TRBV7-2 and TRBJ1-1; the D is unclear. Trimming left V 2 bases short and J 6 bases short, with 19 bases between. CDR1 is SGHTA and CDR2 is FQGNSA in the germline V gene. This CDR3 has 16 amino acids.

This clonotype came up a few times. This chain uses TRBV12-5 with TRBJ2-1, with TRBD1 as a possible D gene (6 bases). Looked up from germline, CDR1 is LGHNT and CDR2 is FRNRAP. Between the trimmed V and J ends, which lost 4 bases and 8 bases, there was a span of 9 bases. The CDR3 spans 12 residues. The CDR3 nucleotides read TGTGCTAGTGGTTCACAGGGTTATGAGCAGTTCTTC. Protein: CASGSQGYEQFF.

With respect to this clonotype: One end of the junction does not line up with germline, which may come from a read error. J is TRBJ1-4 and V is TRBV4-3, with TRBD1 identical over 7 bases. The CDR3 loop spans 15 amino acids. Germline V lookup: CDR1 LGHNA, CDR2 YSLEER. CDR3 amino acids: CASSQATGKNEKLVF. The DNA of the CDR3 is TGCGCCAGCAGCCAAGCGACAGGGAAGAATGAAAAACTGGTTTTT.

This clonotype has just a few counts. At one of its ends the junction is not consistent with the germline gene, which may arise from a read error. The chain is built from TRBV7-7 and TRBJ2-1; 14 bases line up with TRBD2. The CDR3 spans 18 residues. CDR1 is SSHAT, CDR2 FNYEAQ, per germline (reference sequence). The CDR3 DNA follows: TGTGCTAGCAGCCCGGGGACTAGCGGGGGCTCACCGTACAATGAGCAGTTCTTC. As protein: CASSPGTSGGSPYNEQFF.

The J gene is TRBJ2-7, the V gene TRBV5-4, with D possibly matching TRBD1 (6 bases). Germline V gives CDR1 SGHNT, CDR2 YYREEE (reference sequence). The CDR3 consists of 16 residues. V gave up 5 bases and J gave up 5 bases, with 23 bases separating them. The CDR3 DNA is TGTGCCAGCAGTTCTGCGGGCGTACAGGGCCGTAACGAGCAGTACTTC. Translation gives CASSSAGVQGRNEQYF. Supplemented by reference TRBV5-4 and TRBJ2-7, the full variable domain reads ETGVTQSPTHLIKTRGQQVTLRCSSQSGHNTVSWYQQALGQGPQFIFQYYREEENGRGNFPPRFSGLQFPNYSSELNVNALELDDSALYLCASSSAGVQGRNEQYFGPGTRLTVT.

Many counts were recorded for this clonotype. The chain has TRBV12-3 or TRBV12-4 and TRBJ1-5; a weak D match, TRBD1 (5 bases). Trimming cost V 5 bases and J 5 bases, with 16 bases left between them. The CDR3 totals 15 residues. CDR3 in amino acids: CASSRAGSWDQPQHF. The DNA of the CDR3 is TGTGCCAGCAGTCGCGCAGGGAGCTGGGATCAGCCCCAGCATTTT.

Here the CDR3 reads CASSNGPGQGTDGEKLFF. Here the CDR3 DNA reads TGCGCCAGCAGCAATGGTCCGGGACAGGGGACTGACGGTGAAAAACTGTTTTTT. The J gene is TRBJ1-4, the V gene TRBV5-1; TRBD1 matches 10 bases. Trimming removed 4 bases from V and 7 bases from J; junction bases left unmatched: 16. The CDR3 is 18 residues long. Germline V gene lookup returns CDR1 SGHRS and CDR2 YFSETQ.

V and J are TRBV4-1 and TRBJ1-2, with D possibly being TRBD1 (6 bases). This CDR3 has 14 residues. Trimming cost V 2 bases and J 2 bases, with 9 bases left between them. Germline CDR1 and CDR2: MGHRA and YSYEKL. CDR3 amino acids: CASSQNTGNYGYTF. Here the CDR3 DNA reads TGCGCCAGCAGCCAAAATACAGGGAACTATGGCTACACCTTC.

This clonotype was seen at least ten times. The V and J genes are TRBV7-9 and TRBJ2-4, with 9 nucleotides matching TRBD2. This CDR3 comprises 16 residues. The germline CDR1 and CDR2 sequences are SEHNR and FQNEAQ (reference sequence). V dropped 5 bases and J dropped 0; count of bases not matched to a gene: 5. In DNA, the CDR3 is TGTGCCAGCAGCCCGCGGGAGGGAATAGCCAAAAACATTCAGTACTTC. Translated, it gives CASSPREGIAKNIQYF.

On this clonotype itself: This clone may be a read error of a much larger clone one base away. The chain uses TRBV27 and TRBJ2-3, with D perhaps being TRBD1 or TRBD2 (5 bases each). From germline, CDR1 is MNHEY and CDR2 SMNVEV (reference sequence). Trimming removed 5 bases at V and 7 bases at J, with 25 bases between. The CDR3 loop spans 17 amino acids. The chain's CDR3 is CASSPPYRLVGVNTQYF. CDR3 in DNA: TGTGCCAGCAGTCCCCCCTACCGTCTAGTGGGGGTGAATACGCAGTATTTT.

Many counts were recorded for this clonotype. The rearrangement uses TRBV6-5 and TRBJ2-5, with D unclear. The CDR3 consists of 14 residues. Between the trimmed V and J ends, which lost 0 bases and 0 bases, there was a span of 5 bases. CDR1 and CDR2 from the germline V gene are MNHEY and SVGAGI. The CDR3 loop reads CASSYSLDQETQYF. The CDR3 coding sequence is TGTGCCAGCAGTTACTCCCTAGACCAAGAGACCCAGTACTTC.

The chain employs TRBV27 and TRBJ2-1; D is perhaps TRBD1 (6 bases). The V end lost 4 bases, the J end lost 10 bases, and 23 bases lay between the germline ends. The germline CDR1 and CDR2 sequences are MNHEY and SMNVEV (reference sequence). The CDR3 extends over 16 amino acids. Written as DNA, the CDR3 is TGTGCCAGCAGTTATCTGGGGGCCCCTCAGGAAGGGGAGCAGTTCTTC. Amino acid sequence: CASSYLGAPQEGEQFF.

At least ten counts were recorded for this clonotype. The chain recombines TRBV4-1 with TRBJ2-7, with TRBD1 identical over 7 bases. The junction had 4 bases not matched to a gene; V was cut back by 4 bases and J by 4 bases. This CDR3 is built from 13 residues. CDR1 MGHRA and CDR2 YSYEKL come from the germline V gene. DNA for the CDR3: TGCGCCAGCAGCCGCGGACAGGAATACGAGCAGTACTTC. Translated: CASSRGQEYEQYF.

This clonotype was seen ten or more times. The chain carries TRBV30 and TRBJ2-1; 7 positions match TRBD2. This CDR3 comprises 11 residues. Trimming cost V 1 base and J 10 bases; bases outside gene matches: 1. CDR1 and CDR2 from the germline V gene are GTSNPN and SVGIG (reference sequence). CDR3 loop: CAWSGGGEQFF. CDR3 coding DNA: TGTGCCTGGAGTGGGGGGGGAGAGCAGTTCTTC.

This clonotype occurred many times. This sequence joins TRBV7-9 and TRBJ2-4; perhaps D is TRBD1 or TRBD2 (6 bases each). CDR3 length equals 17 residues. Germline CDR1 and CDR2: SEHNR and FQNEAQ (reference sequence). V was trimmed by 3 bases and J by 5 bases, leaving 20 bases between them. CDR3 loop: CASSFPMGTRGENIQYF. DNA for the CDR3: TGTGCCAGCAGCTTCCCCATGGGCACGAGGGGGGAAAACATTCAGTACTTC. The full variable domain, rest sourced from reference TRBV7-9 and TRBJ2-4, is DTGVSQNPRHKITKRGQNVTFRCDPISEHNRLYWYRQTLGQGPEFLTYFQNEAQLEKSRLLSDRFSAERPKGSFSTLEIQRTEQGDSAMYLCASSFPMGTRGENIQYFGAGTRLSVL.

The table lists this clonotype with a few counts. The chain combines TRBV7-9 with TRBJ2-6; D gene unclear. The CDR3 has 15 residues. CDR1 and CDR2 from the germline V gene are SEHNR and FQNEAQ (reference sequence). The germline V and J ends were trimmed by 0 bases and 4 bases, with 7 bases remaining between them. The CDR3 reads CASSLAPQGANVLTF. CDR3 DNA: TGTGCCAGCAGCTTAGCCCCGCAGGGGGCCAACGTCCTGACTTTC.

This clonotype was observed at least ten times. This chain uses TRBV30 with TRBJ1-1, with D hard to call. V lost 5 bases and J 4 bases, leaving 14 bases between the germline ends. The CDR3 contains 13 residues. Germline V gene data show CDR1 as GTSNPN and CDR2 as SVGIG (reference sequence). The CDR3 DNA follows: TGTGCCTGGGGCCGCACCTTGACCACTGAAGCTTTCTTT. Amino acid sequence: CAWGRTLTTEAFF.